This TCR beta chain was sequenced for a study of post-analysis software for immune sequencing data. Whole-study results and caveats: People with multiple sclerosis had a significantly lower normalized Chao1 diversity than controls did. The five TRBV segments detected at higher frequency in patients than in controls included TRBV5-6, TRBV5-1 and TRBV20-1.

TCR beta libraries were prepared from cDNA with unique molecular identifiers. A population of about 1 to 11 million T cells gave rise to around 530,000 cDNA molecules. TCRdb re-called the PCR reads through MiXCR, storing one row per CDR3 protein. Found here are 750,000 to 950,000 distinct CDR3 sequences, 35% to 55% of them singletons; the top ten hold roughly 4.9%. CDR1 and CDR2 (germline): DFQATT, SNEGSKA (reference sequence). The CDR3 length is 13 residues. The V end lost 2 bases, the J end lost 0 bases, and 6 bases lay between the germline ends. On this clonotype itself: As yet, its antigen is unknown.

The specimen sequenced was blood. V is TRBV20-1 and J is TRBJ2-3; no reliable D call. This sequence originates from a girl under 18 with multiple sclerosis. CDR3 coding DNA: TGCAGTGCTAGACACTGGAGCACAGATACGCAGTATTTT. This encodes CSARHWSTDTQYF.